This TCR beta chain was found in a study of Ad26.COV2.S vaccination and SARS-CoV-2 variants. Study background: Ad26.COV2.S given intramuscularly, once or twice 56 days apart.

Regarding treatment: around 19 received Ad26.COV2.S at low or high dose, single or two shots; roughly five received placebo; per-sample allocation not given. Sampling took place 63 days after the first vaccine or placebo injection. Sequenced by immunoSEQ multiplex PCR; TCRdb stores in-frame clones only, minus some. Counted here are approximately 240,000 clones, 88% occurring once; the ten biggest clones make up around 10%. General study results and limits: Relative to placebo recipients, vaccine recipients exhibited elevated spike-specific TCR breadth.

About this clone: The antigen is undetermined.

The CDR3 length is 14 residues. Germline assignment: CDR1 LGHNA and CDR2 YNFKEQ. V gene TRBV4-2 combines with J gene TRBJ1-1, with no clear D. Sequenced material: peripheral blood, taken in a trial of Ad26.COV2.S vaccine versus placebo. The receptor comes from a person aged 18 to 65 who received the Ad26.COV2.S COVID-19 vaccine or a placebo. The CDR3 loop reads CATSPGNLNTEAFF. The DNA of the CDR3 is TGTGCGACCTCACCCGGGAACCTAAACACTGAAGCTTTCTTT.